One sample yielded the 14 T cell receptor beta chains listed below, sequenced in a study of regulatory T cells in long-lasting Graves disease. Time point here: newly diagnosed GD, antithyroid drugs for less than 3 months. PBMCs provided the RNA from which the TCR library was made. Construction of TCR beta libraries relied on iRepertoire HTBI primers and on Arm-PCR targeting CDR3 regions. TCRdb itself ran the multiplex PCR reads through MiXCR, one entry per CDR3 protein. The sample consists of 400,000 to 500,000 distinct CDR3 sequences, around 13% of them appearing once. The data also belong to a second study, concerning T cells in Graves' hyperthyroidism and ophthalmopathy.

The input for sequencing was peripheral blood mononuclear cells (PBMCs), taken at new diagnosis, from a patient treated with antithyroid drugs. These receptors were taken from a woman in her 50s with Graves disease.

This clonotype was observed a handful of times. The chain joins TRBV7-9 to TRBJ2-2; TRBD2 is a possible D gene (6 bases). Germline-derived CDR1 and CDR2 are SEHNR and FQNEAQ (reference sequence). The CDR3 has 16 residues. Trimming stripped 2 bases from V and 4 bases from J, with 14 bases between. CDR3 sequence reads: CASSLKAGTLTGELFF. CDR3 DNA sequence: TGTGCCAGCAGCTTAAAGGCGGGGACTCTCACCGGGGAGCTGTTTTTT.

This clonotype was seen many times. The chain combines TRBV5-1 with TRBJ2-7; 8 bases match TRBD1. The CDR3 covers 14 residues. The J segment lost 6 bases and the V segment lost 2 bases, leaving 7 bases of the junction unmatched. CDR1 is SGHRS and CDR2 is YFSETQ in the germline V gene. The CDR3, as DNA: TGCGCCAGCAGCTTACCAACCGACAGGGGCGAGCAGTACTTC. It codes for CASSLPTDRGEQYF.

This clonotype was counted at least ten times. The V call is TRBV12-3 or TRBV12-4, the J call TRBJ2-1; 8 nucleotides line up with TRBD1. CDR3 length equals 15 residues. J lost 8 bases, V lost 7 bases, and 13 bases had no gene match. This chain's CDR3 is CASTLQGAGIDEQFF. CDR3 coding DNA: TGTGCCAGCACGCTCCAGGGGGCCGGGATCGATGAGCAGTTCTTC.

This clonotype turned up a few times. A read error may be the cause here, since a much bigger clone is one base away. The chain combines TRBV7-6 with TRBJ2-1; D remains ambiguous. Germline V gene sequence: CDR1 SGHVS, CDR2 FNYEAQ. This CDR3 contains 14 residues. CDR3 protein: CASSLGTSYSEQFF. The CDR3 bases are TGTGCCAGCAGCTTGGGAACTTCCTACAGTGAGCAGTTCTTC.

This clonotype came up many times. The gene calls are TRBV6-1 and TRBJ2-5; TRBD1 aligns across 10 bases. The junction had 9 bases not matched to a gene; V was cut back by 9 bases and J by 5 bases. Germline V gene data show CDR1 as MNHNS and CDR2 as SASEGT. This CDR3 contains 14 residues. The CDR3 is CARTTGTGAETQYF. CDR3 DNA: TGTGCCAGGACTACCGGGACAGGGGCGGAGACCCAGTACTTC.

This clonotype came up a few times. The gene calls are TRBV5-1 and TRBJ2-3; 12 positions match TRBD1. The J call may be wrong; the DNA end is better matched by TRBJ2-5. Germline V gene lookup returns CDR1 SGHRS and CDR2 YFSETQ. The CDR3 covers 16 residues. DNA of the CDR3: TGCGCCAGCAGATCCGGGACAGGGGGCGAAGGCGAGACCCAGTACTTC. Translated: CASRSGTGGEGETQYF.

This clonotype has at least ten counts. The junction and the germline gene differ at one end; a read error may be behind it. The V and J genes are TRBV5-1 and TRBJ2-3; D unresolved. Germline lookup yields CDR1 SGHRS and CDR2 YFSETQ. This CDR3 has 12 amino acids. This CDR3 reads CASSLSTDTQYF. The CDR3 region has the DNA TGTGCCAGCAGCTTAAGCACAGATACGCAGTATTTT.

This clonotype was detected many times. CDR3 amino acids: CASSQNGNQPQHF. The CDR3 DNA reads TGTGCCAGCAGTCAAAATGGAAATCAGCCCCAGCATTTT. This sequence joins TRBV12-3 or TRBV12-4 and TRBJ1-5; D unresolved. Between the trimmed V and J ends, which lost 5 bases and 4 bases, there was a span of 9 bases. This CDR3 is built from 13 residues.

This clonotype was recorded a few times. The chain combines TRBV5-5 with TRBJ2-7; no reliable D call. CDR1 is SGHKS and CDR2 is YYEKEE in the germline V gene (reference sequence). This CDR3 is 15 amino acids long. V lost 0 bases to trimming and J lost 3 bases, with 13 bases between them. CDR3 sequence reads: CASSLVSSGDYEQYF. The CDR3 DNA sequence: TGTGCCAGCAGCTTGGTGTCTAGTGGGGACTACGAGCAGTACTTC.

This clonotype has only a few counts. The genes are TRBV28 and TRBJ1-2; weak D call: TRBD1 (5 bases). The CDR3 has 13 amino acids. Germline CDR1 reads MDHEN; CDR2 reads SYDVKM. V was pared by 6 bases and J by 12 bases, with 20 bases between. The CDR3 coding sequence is TGTGCCAGCAGCCCAGGGCCCGGCCACGGCCACACCTTC. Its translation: CASSPGPGHGHTF.

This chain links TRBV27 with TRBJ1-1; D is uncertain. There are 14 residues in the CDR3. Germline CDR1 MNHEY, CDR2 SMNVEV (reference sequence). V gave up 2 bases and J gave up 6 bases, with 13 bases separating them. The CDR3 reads CASSLLPFRPEAFF. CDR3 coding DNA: TGTGCCAGCAGTTTACTTCCCTTTCGGCCTGAAGCTTTCTTT.

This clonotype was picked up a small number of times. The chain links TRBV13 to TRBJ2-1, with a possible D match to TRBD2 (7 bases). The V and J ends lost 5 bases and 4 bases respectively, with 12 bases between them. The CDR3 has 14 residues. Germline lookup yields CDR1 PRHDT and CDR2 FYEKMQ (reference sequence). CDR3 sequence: CASSQRGGYNEQFF. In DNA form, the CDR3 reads TGTGCCAGCAGCCAAAGGGGGGGTTACAATGAGCAGTTCTTC.

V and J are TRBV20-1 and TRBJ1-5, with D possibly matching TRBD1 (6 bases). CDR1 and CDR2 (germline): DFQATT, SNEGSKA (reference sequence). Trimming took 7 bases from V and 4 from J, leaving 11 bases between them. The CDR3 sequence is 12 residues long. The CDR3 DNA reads TGCAGTGTACCCAGGGGAAATCAGCCCCAGCATTTT. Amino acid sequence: CSVPRGNQPQHF.

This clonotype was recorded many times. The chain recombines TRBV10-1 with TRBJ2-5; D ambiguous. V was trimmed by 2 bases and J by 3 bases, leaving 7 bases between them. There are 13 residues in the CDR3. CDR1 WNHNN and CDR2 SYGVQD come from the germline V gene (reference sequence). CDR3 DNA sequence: TGCGCCAGCAGTGAGCACAGCGAAGAGACCCAGTACTTC. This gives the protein CASSEHSEETQYF.